This TCR beta chain was sequenced in a study of PD-1 blockade in classical Hodgkin lymphoma. Study in general: It was nivolumab at 3 mg/kg, given intravenously every 2 weeks, that patients received. Broader study findings: Compared with baseline, CD4+ but not CD8+ TCR diversity had risen significantly by C4D1. Similar baseline diversity was found in complete responders and newly diagnosed patients.

Concerning this clone itself: Its antigen is still unknown.

Some clones are missing from TCRdb's copy, which holds only in-frame ones; the method was immunoSEQ multiplex PCR. Among 40,000 or so clones listed, 78% were seen once. Each of the patients experienced relapse following autologous stem cell transplantation, and their brentuximab vedotin exposure differed. Germline V CDR1 and CDR2: SEHNR, FQNEAQ (reference sequence). The CDR3 spans 14 residues. V was cut by 2 bases and J by 1 base, with 8 bases left in between. The chain recombines TRBV7-9 with TRBJ1-1; D remains ambiguous. This clonotype was obtained from a human donor with classical Hodgkin lymphoma. Sequencing used peripheral blood mononuclear cells (PBMCs), obtained at baseline. CDR3 nucleotides: TGTGCCAGCAGCTTATTAACAGAGAACACTGAAGCTTTCTTT. Its translation is CASSLLTENTEAFF.